This T cell receptor (beta chain) was retrieved from a study of identical twins. A universal primer site was incorporated via template switching, and the cDNA contained unique molecular identifiers. Using its own MiXCR run on the 5' RACE reads, TCRdb lists one record per CDR3 protein. The profile shows approximately 600,000 distinct CDR3 sequences, around 7.5% of them singletons. In its sample, this clonotype was seen a few times. The antigen remains unidentified. Study results and caveats: Analyses of zero insertions could be partly confounded by invariant MAIT and iNKT cells.

The V gene's germline CDR1 is DFQATT and CDR2 SNEGSKA (reference sequence). CDR3 length: 13 residues. J gave up 7 bases and V 5 bases, and 5 bases lay outside the gene matches. This same sample was also part of a study on yellow fever vaccine responses in identical twins.

What was sequenced was PBMCs. The rearrangement uses TRBV20-1 and TRBJ2-1, with 10 nucleotides matching TRBD2. This clonotype originated in a young woman in good health. CDR3 nucleotides: TGCAGTGCTGCCCTAGCGGGAGTAAATGAGCAGTTCTTC. This gives the protein CSAALAGVNEQFF.